This TCR beta chain was recovered during a study of CD4 and CD8 cells across lung adenocarcinoma regions (dated by TCRdb to 2017 to 2018). About the full investigation: To look at intratumor heterogeneity in the T cell receptor repertoire, the study compared tumor centers against tumor margins.

CDR1 and CDR2 are drawn from the germline V gene (reference sequence): MNHEY, SMNVEV. The CDR3 sequence holds 17 residues, the cysteine and phenylalanine included. The read is trimmed to its CDR3 DNA, 51 bases read in frame from base 1. Patients with localized lung adenocarcinoma, a subtype of non-small cell lung cancer, were used as donors. The samples were taken from the margins of localized lung adenocarcinomas. For TCR repertoire analysis, CD8+ T cells taken from tumor tissue were profiled apart from CD4+ T cells. Libraries were made using PCR. Sequencing was performed on a HiSeq X Ten. Starting from the raw public reads, TCRdb applied fastp trimming at Q25, assembled clones with MiXCR and retained in-frame beta chains. Rows merge per CDR3 protein into single entries with the most common DNA and genes. This sample lists more than 9,500 distinct CDR3 sequences; 40% to 55% were detected once. The ten largest clones represent 20% to 30% of the sample.

Turning to this clonotype: It has no known antigen specificity. Base qualities are not provided; no much larger clone lies one nucleotide away.

Here the chain combines TRBV27 and TRBJ2-1; the D gene is perhaps TRBD2, on 6 matching bases. The end of the DNA is better explained by TRBJ2-7, so the J call may be wrong. The source of this sequence is a female donor with lung adenocarcinoma. The CD4 and CD8 labels of this study may be unreliable. The sample consisted of CD8+ T cells from the margin of a lung tumor. The cell subset or site label corresponds to: tumor margin region. The bases read TGTGCCAGCAGTTTATTAGGGGCCCGGGCGGGATTCTACGAGCAGTACTTC. It encodes CASSLLGARAGFYEQYF.